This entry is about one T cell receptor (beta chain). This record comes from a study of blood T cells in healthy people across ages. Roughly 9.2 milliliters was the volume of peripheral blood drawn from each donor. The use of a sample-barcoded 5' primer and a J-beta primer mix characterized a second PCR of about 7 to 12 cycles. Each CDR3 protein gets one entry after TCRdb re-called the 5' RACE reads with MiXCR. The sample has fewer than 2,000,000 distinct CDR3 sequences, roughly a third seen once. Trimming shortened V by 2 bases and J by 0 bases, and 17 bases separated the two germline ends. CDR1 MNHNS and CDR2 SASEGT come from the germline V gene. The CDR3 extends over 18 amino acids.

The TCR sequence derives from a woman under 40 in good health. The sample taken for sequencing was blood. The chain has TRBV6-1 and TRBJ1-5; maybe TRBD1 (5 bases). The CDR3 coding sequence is TGTGCCAGCAGTGAAAGATACAGGACGGGGAATAGCAATCAGCCCCAGCATTTT. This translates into CASSERYRTGNSNQPQHF.